This T cell receptor beta chain was identified in a study of beta chain features in type 1 diabetes. General observations from the study: PCR may have favored shorter templates equally in patients and controls. Among patients, naive, central memory and Treg TCRB repertoires appeared more similar than among healthy donors. There were fewer insertions and more deletions at the VDJ junctions of type 1 diabetes patients.

Reverse transcription of all isolated RNA meant that expressed TCRB transcripts were sequenced. Sequencing used immunoSEQ multiplex PCR; TCRdb keeps in-frame clones, though not all of them. The table records roughly 450,000 clones, roughly 13% of them present only once. A word on this clone: Its antigen is undetermined.

The length of the CDR3 is 16 residues. The V segment lost 4 bases and the J segment 0 bases; nucleotides outside the gene matches: 6. Germline V gives CDR1 LNHNV, CDR2 YYDKDF (reference sequence). It was one heparinised blood draw, averaging roughly 100 mL, that each donor gave. Sequencing was carried out using naive CD4+ T cells from blood. The source is a young man in good health. The V and J genes are TRBV15 and TRBJ2-1, with 7 bases matching TRBD2. CDR3 residues: CATSILARSSYNEQFF. CDR3 nucleotide sequence: TGTGCCACCAGCATACTAGCGAGAAGCTCCTACAATGAGCAGTTCTTC.